The 10 T cell receptor beta chains below all came from one sample that was sequenced in a study of shared clonotypes between healthy human individuals. Naive CD8 cells lacked CD45RO, underwent positive selection for CCR7 and left out terminally differentiated effector memory CD45RA+ cells. Only in-frame clones appear in the TCRdb table, and some are missing; sequencing was by immunoSEQ multiplex PCR. Of roughly 1,800,000 clones listed, about 95% are singletons. Sequenced: naive CD8+ T cells sorted from blood. The receptors here all came from a young man in good health.

The V call is TRBV7-9, the J call TRBJ2-7, with TRBD1 matching over 7 bases. Germline CDR1 reads SEHNR; CDR2 reads FQNEAQ (reference sequence). CDR3 length equals 12 residues. As DNA, the CDR3 is TGTGCAGTGACAGGGAGCTCCTACGAGCAGTACTTC. As protein: CAVTGSSYEQYF.

About this clone: This same CDR3 is encoded by further DNA sequences in the sample. The chain has TRBV5-6 and TRBJ2-7, with D possibly matching TRBD1 (6 bases). The CDR3 length is 14 residues. Trimming took off 2 bases at V and 0 bases at J, with 9 bases between the two ends. CDR1 and CDR2 (germline): SGHDT, YYEEEE. CDR3 nucleotides: TGTGCCAGCAGCTTAGGGGGTAGCTCCTACGAGCAGTACTTC. Its protein is CASSLGGSSYEQYF.

Note on this clone: Other DNA sequences from this sample encode an identical CDR3 as well. This chain's CDR3 is CASSPRLSYEQYF. The CDR3 nucleotides read TGCGCCAGCAGCCCGAGGCTCTCCTACGAGCAGTACTTC. V is TRBV4-1 and J is TRBJ2-7; the D is unclear. The germline V and J ends were trimmed by 4 bases and 0 bases, with 7 bases remaining between them. Germline assignment: CDR1 MGHRA and CDR2 YSYEKL. This CDR3 comprises 13 residues.

The chain employs TRBV4-1 and TRBJ2-5, with a tentative D call TRBD1 (6 bases). V lost 1 base to trimming and J lost 1 base, with 7 bases between them. The CDR3 runs 14 residues. Germline values: CDR1 MGHRA, CDR2 YSYEKL. Here the CDR3 reads CASSQGDTQETQYF. The CDR3 DNA follows: TGCGCCAGCAGCCAAGGGGACACCCAAGAGACCCAGTACTTC.

V usage is TRBV9 and J usage is TRBJ1-2; D is undetermined. V dropped 4 bases and J dropped 3 bases, with 7 bases sitting between them. Germline values: CDR1 SGDLS, CDR2 YYNGEE. This CDR3 has 12 amino acids. In DNA form, the CDR3 reads TGTGCCAGCAGCTTTCTATACTATGGCTACACCTTC. Translated: CASSFLYYGYTF.

This clone showed up just a few times. Other nucleotide sequences in the sample specify the same CDR3. The rearrangement joins TRBV27 to TRBJ1-6; 8 positions agree with TRBD1. J gave up 7 bases and V 0 bases, and 2 bases lay outside the gene matches. The CDR3 contains 15 residues. Germline CDR1 MNHEY, CDR2 SMNVEV (reference sequence). CDR3 region: CASSLSTGVNSPLHF. CDR3 nucleotides: TGTGCCAGCAGTTTATCGACAGGGGTGAATTCACCCCTCCACTTT.

As concerns this clone: Other nucleotide sequences in the sample specify the same CDR3. The V call is TRBV6-1, the J call TRBJ1-1; D possibly corresponds to TRBD1 (5 bases). Germline CDR1 is MNHNS and CDR2 is SASEGT. This CDR3 is built from 11 residues. Trimming left V 5 bases short and J 5 bases short, with 6 bases between. CDR3 sequence (DNA): TGTGCCAGCAGTCCAGGGACTGAAGCTTTCTTT. Protein: CASSPGTEAFF.

The chain has TRBV4-1 and TRBJ2-7; the D gene is possibly TRBD2 (5 bases). Trimming stripped 0 bases from V and 2 bases from J, with 11 bases between. CDR1 MGHRA and CDR2 YSYEKL come from the germline V gene. CDR3 length: 15 residues. CDR3 loop: CASSQDPDSTYEQYF. CDR3 DNA: TGCGCCAGCAGCCAAGACCCGGACTCGACCTACGAGCAGTACTTC.

This clone was picked up a small number of times. The chain links TRBV29-1 to TRBJ1-2, with D possibly TRBD1 on 5 matching bases. Germline V gene sequence: CDR1 SQVTM, CDR2 ANQGSEA. V lost 2 bases to trimming and J lost 8 bases, with 18 bases between them. The CDR3 length is 14 residues. In DNA form, the CDR3 reads TGCAGCGTTGAAACAGGCTCCCCTCCCCGGGGCTACACCTTC. It yields the protein CSVETGSPPRGYTF.

This chain joins TRBV7-9 and TRBJ2-7, with TRBD2 matching 13 bases. From germline, CDR1 is SEHNR and CDR2 FQNEAQ (reference sequence). This CDR3 is built from 16 residues. The junction had 8 bases not matched to a gene; V was cut back by 5 bases and J by 4 bases. The chain's CDR3 is CASSPVGLAGAYEQYF. In DNA form, the CDR3 reads TGTGCCAGCAGCCCCGTAGGACTAGCGGGAGCGTACGAGCAGTACTTC.